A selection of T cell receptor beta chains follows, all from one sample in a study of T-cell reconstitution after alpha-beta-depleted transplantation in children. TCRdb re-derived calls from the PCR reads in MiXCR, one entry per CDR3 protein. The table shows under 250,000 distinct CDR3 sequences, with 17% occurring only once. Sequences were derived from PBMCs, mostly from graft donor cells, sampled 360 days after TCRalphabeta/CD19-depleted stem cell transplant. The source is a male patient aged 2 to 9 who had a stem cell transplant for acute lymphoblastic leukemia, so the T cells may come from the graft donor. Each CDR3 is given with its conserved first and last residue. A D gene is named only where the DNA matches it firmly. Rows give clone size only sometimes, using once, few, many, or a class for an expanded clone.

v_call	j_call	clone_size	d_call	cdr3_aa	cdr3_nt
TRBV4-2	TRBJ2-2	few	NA	CASSQEARANTGELFF	TGTGCCAGCAGCCAAGAGGCGCGGGCGAACACCGGGGAGCTGTTTTTT
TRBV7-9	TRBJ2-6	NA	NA	CASTAGGSGANVLTF	TGTGCCAGCACCGCCGGGGGTTCTGGGGCCAACGTCCTGACTTTC
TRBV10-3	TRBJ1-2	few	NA	CAISPLQGSNSYGYTF	TGTGCCATCAGCCCGTTACAGGGCTCTAATAGCTATGGCTACACCTTC
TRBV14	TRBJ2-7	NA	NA	CASSPDGYYEQYF	TGTGCCAGCAGCCCAGACGGTTACTACGAGCAGTACTTC
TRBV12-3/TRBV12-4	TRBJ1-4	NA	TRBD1	CASSSGTGVFNEKLFF	TGTGCCAGCAGTTCCGGGACAGGGGTCTTTAATGAAAAACTGTTTTTT
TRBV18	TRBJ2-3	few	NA	CASSPRVTASTDTQYF	TGTGCCAGCTCACCAAGGGTGACGGCTAGCACAGATACGCAGTATTTT
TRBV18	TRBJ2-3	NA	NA	CASSPPAPDTQYF	TGTGCCAGCTCACCACCAGCCCCAGATACGCAGTATTTT
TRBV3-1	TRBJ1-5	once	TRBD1	CASSRTGAGQPQHF	TGTGCCAGCAGTCGGACAGGGGCGGGTCAGCCCCAGCATTTT
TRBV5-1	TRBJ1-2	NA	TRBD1	CASSTQDRFYGYTF	TGCGCCAGCAGCACACAGGACAGGTTCTATGGCTACACCTTC
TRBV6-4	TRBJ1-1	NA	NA	CASSDSSFKEAFF	TGTGCCAGCAGTGACAGCTCCTTTAAGGAAGCTTTCTTT
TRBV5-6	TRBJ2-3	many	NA	CASSGQQLTDTQYF	TGTGCCAGCAGCGGACAGCAACTCACAGATACGCAGTATTTT
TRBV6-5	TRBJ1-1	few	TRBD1	CASKQGLTEAFF	TGTGCCAGCAAACAGGGGCTCACTGAAGCTTTCTTT
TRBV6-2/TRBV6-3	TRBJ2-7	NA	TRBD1	CARREKDRVLYEQYF	TGTGCCAGGAGAGAGAAAGACAGGGTTCTTTACGAGCAGTACTTC
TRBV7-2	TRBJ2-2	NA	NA	CASSLNRGSLNTGELFF	TGTGCCAGCAGCTTAAATAGAGGGTCTCTGAACACCGGGGAGCTGTTTTTT
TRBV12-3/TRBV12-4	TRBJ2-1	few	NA	CASTPGTVRFF	TGTGCCAGCACCCCGGGGACTGTGCGGTTCTTC
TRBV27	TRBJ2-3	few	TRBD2	CASTGTSSTDTQYF	TGTGCCAGCACAGGGACTAGTAGCACAGATACGCAGTATTTT
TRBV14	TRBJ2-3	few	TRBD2	CASSHLDVGLVSTDTQYF	TGTGCCAGCAGCCATTTGGATGTCGGACTAGTTTCCACAGATACGCAGTATTTT